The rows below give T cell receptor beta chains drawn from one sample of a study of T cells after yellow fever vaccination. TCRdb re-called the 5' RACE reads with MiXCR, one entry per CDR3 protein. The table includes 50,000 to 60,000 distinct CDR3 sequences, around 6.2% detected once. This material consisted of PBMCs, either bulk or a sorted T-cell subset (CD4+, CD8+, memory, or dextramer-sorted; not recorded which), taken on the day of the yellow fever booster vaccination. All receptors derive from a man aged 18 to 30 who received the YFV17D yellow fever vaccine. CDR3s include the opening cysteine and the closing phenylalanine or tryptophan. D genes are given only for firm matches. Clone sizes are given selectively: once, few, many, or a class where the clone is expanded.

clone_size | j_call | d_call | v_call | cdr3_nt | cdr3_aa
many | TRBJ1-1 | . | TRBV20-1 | TGCAGTGCCGGGGGAATGAACACTGAAGCTTTCTTT | CSAGGMNTEAFF
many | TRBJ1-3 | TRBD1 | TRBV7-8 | TGTGCCAGCAGCTTAGTGGGGACAGGGGTCTATGACACCATATATTTT | CASSLVGTGVYDTIYF
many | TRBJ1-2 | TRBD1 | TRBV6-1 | TGTGCCAGCAGTGAAGATGGGACAGCCGGCTATGGCTACACCTTC | CASSEDGTAGYGYTF
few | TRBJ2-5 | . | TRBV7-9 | TGTGCCAGCAGCTTAGACGGCCCAATCGGCACGGGGCAAGAGACCCAGTACTTC | CASSLDGPIGTGQETQYF
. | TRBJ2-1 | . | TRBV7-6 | TGTGCCAGCAGCCGTAGTGGGGGCTCCTACAATGAGCAGTTCTTC | CASSRSGGSYNEQFF
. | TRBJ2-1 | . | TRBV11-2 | TGTGCCAGCAGCTTAGAGTTTGGGGGCCCGCTTCCCCCAATATACAATGAGCAGTTCTTC | CASSLEFGGPLPPIYNEQFF
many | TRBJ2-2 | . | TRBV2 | TGTGCCAGCATCCCGGGGCCGGGCACCGGGGAGCTGTTTTTT | CASIPGPGTGELFF
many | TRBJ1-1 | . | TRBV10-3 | TGTGCCATCAGTTTGGACAACTATGAGCCTGAAGCTTTCTTT | CAISLDNYEPEAFF
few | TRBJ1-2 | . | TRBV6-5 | TGTGCCAGCAGTTACTCACACCGTAACTATGGCTACACCTTC | CASSYSHRNYGYTF
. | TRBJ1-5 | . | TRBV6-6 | TGTGCCGGTTCGGACGGCTACAATCAGCCCCAGCATTTT | CAGSDGYNQPQHF
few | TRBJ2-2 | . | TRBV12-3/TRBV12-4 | TGTGCCAGCAGGAATACCGGGCCCGGGGAGCTGTTTTTT | CASRNTGPGELFF
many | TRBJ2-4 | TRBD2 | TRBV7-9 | TGTGCCAGCAGGGGACTAGCGGGGAAAAACATTCAGTACTTC | CASRGLAGKNIQYF
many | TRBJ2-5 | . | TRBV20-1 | TGCAGTAGTAGGGGGGGACAAGAGACCCAGTACTTC | CSSRGGQETQYF
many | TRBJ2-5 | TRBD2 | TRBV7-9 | TGTGCCAGCAGCTTACCAACTAGCGCCAAAGAGACCCAGTACTTC | CASSLPTSAKETQYF
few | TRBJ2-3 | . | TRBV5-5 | TGTGCCAGCAGCTTGGGAGACTCCTCATATACGCAGTATTTT | CASSLGDSSYTQYF
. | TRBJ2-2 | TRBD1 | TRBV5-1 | TGCGCCAGCAGCTACGACAGGGTGTCCGCCGGGGAGCTGTTTTTT | CASSYDRVSAGELFF
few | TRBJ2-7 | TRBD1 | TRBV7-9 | TGTGCCAGCAGCCAGGGGGACTACGAGCAGTACTTC | CASSQGDYEQYF
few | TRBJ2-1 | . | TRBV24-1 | TGTGCCGTGGCCGGGAACTACAATGAGCAGTTCTTC | CAVAGNYNEQFF
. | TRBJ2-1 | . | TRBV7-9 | TGTGCCAGCAGCCTCCGGCCTGGCAATGAGCAGTTCTTC | CASSLRPGNEQFF
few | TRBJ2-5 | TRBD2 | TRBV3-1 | TGTGCCAGCAGGTCAGCGGGGGCCCAACAAGAGACCCAGTACTTC | CASRSAGAQQETQYF
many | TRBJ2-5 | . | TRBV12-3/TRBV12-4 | TGTGCCAGCAGCTTTCGACTGGCGCAGGAGACCCAGTACTTC | CASSFRLAQETQYF
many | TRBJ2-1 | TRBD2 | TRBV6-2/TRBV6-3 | TGTGCCAGCAGTTACTCCGGACTAGCGGGGGGCAATGAGCAGTTCTTC | CASSYSGLAGGNEQFF
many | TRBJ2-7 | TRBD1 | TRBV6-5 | TGTGCCAGCAGAACGACCGGGACAGGGATCTACGAGCAGTACTTC | CASRTTGTGIYEQYF
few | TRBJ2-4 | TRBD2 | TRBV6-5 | TGTGCCAGCAGGACGGGCTGGGGAGGGGAAAACATTCAGTACTTC | CASRTGWGGENIQYF
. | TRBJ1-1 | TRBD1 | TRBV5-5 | TGTGCCAGCAGCGCCGGGACAGGGAACACTGAAGCTTTCTTT | CASSAGTGNTEAFF
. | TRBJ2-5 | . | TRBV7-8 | TGTGCCAGCAGCTTAGCGGGGCCAGGGTACCAAGAGACCCAGTACTTC | CASSLAGPGYQETQYF
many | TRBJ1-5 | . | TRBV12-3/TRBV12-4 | TGTGCCAGCAGGCCGGAGGAGGGGGATCAGCCCCAGCATTTT | CASRPEEGDQPQHF
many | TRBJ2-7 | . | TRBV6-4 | TGTGCCAGCAGTCCAGCTCCCTTCTCCTACGAGCAGTACTTC | CASSPAPFSYEQYF
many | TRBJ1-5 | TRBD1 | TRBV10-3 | TGTGCCATCAGGGCGGACAGGGATAGCAATCAGCCCCAGCATTTT | CAIRADRDSNQPQHF
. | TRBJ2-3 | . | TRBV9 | TGTGCCAGCAGCGGGGACGGCAGCACAGATACGCAGTATTTT | CASSGDGSTDTQYF
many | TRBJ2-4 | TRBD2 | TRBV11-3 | TGTGCCAGCAGCACCCTAGCGGGCAAAAACATTCAGTACTTC | CASSTLAGKNIQYF
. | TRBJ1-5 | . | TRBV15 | TGTGCCACCAGCAGCAGGATGCAGCCCCAGCATTTT | CATSSRMQPQHF
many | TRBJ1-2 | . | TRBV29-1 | TGCAGCGTTGAACTGGCCGCCTCCGAATACTATGGCTACACCTTC | CSVELAASEYYGYTF
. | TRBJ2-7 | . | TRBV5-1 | TGCGCCAGCAGCTTTCAGGGTCAGGACGAGCAGTACTTC | CASSFQGQDEQYF
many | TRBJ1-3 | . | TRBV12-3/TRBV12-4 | TGTGCCAGCAGTCAGACAGGATATGGAAACACCATATATTTT | CASSQTGYGNTIYF
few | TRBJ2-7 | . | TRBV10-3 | TGTGCCATCAGTGAGATGAGATACGAGCAGTACTTC | CAISEMRYEQYF
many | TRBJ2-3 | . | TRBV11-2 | TGTGCCAGCAGCTTAGTTCCAGATACGCAGTATTTT | CASSLVPDTQYF
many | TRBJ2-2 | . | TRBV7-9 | TGTGCCAGCAAGCAAGGATGGGCCACGAACACCGGGGAGCTGTTTTTT | CASKQGWATNTGELFF
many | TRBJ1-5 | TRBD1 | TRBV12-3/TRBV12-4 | TGTGCCAGCAGTCGGGACAGGGGAAGCAATCAGCCCCAGCATTTT | CASSRDRGSNQPQHF
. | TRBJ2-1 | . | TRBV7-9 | TGTGCCAGCATCCCTCGCACAGGAGTTGCTGAGCAGTTCTTC | CASIPRTGVAEQFF
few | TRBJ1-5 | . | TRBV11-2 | TGTGCCAGCAGAACATCGGGGGCCCTGAGCAATCAGCCCCAGCATTTT | CASRTSGALSNQPQHF
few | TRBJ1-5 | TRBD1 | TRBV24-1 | TGTGCCACCAGTGAGACAGGGTTGGGGCAGCCCCAGCATTTT | CATSETGLGQPQHF
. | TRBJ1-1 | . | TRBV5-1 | TGCGCCAGCAGCGGCCCCGGGAATCGGACTGAAGCTTTCTTT | CASSGPGNRTEAFF
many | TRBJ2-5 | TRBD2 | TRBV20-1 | TGCAGTGCTAGAGCGGGACTAGCGGGGGGCGGTGGGGAGACCCAGTACTTC | CSARAGLAGGGGETQYF
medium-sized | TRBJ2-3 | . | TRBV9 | TGTGCCAGCTCCTCCTCGGGTAGCGCGACAGATACGCAGTATTTT | CASSSSGSATDTQYF